Below are 23 T cell receptor beta chains sequenced from a single sample in a study of cytomegalovirus exposure and HLA in healthy donors. PCR primers comprised 60 Vbeta and 13 Jbeta primers. This table comes from immunoSEQ multiplex PCR, and its TCRdb copy is limited to in-frame clones, with some not included. The sample contains roughly 120,000 clones, 80% of which appear only once. The material sequenced was PBMCs. These receptors were taken from a young man in good health and CMV-seronegative.

The J gene is TRBJ2-7, the V gene TRBV7-2; 11 nucleotides line up with TRBD1. Per germline, CDR1 SGHTA and CDR2 FQGNSA. The CDR3 covers 15 residues. V dropped 5 bases and J dropped 4; count of bases not matched to a gene: 7. The CDR3: CASSNSGTGGYEQYF. Here the CDR3 DNA reads TGTGCCAGCAGCAACTCCGGGACAGGGGGATACGAGCAGTACTTC. The entire variable domain, with the rest obtained from reference TRBV7-2 and TRBJ2-7, is as follows: GAGVSQSPSNKVTEKGKDVELRCDPISGHTALYWYRQSLGQGLEFLIYFQGNSAPDKSGLPSDRFSAERTGGSVSTLTIQRTQQEDSAVYLCASSNSGTGGYEQYFGPGTRLTVT.

This rearrangement joins TRBV19 to TRBJ2-7, with D possibly being TRBD2 (6 bases). CDR3 size: 15 residues. Trimming pared 3 bases from V and 2 bases from J, leaving 14 bases between. Looked up from germline, CDR1 is LNHDA and CDR2 is SQIVND (reference sequence). CDR3 loop: CASSIGGVRTYEQYF. Written as DNA, the CDR3 is TGTGCCAGTAGTATCGGGGGAGTACGGACCTACGAGCAGTACTTC.

This clone came up once. The CDR3 protein is CASSEASGSSGRTQETQYF. CDR3 DNA: TGTGCCAGCAGTGAAGCCAGCGGATCTAGCGGGAGGACGCAAGAGACCCAGTACTTC. This rearrangement joins TRBV2 to TRBJ2-5; 11 bases align to TRBD2. V was pared by 0 bases and J by 2 bases, with 11 bases of the junction left unmatched. The germline V gene has CDR1 SNHLY and CDR2 FYNNEI. The CDR3 spans 19 residues.

The genes are TRBV5-5 and TRBJ2-3; D unresolved. Germline lookup yields CDR1 SGHKS and CDR2 YYEKEE (reference sequence). The germline V and J ends were trimmed by 0 bases and 3 bases, with 5 bases remaining between them. The CDR3 extends over 13 amino acids. This chain's CDR3 is CASSLAGTDTQYF. The CDR3 coding sequence is TGTGCCAGCAGCTTGGCCGGGACAGATACGCAGTATTTT.

The genes are TRBV10-1 and TRBJ2-7; TRBD1 is a possible D gene (6 bases). Trimming left V 3 bases short and J 6 bases short, with 15 bases between. CDR3 length: 14 amino acids. Per germline, CDR1 WNHNN and CDR2 SYGVQD (reference sequence). The chain's CDR3 is CASSEGNRDGEQYF. The CDR3 DNA reads as TGCGCCAGCAGTGAAGGAAACAGGGATGGCGAGCAGTACTTC.

V gene TRBV6-1 combines with J gene TRBJ2-3; D not resolved. This CDR3 is built from 15 residues. V was cut by 2 bases and J by 1 base, with 10 bases left in between. CDR1 is MNHNS, CDR2 SASEGT, per germline. In DNA, the CDR3 is TGTGCCAGCAGTGAAATGGTGGGCCGCACAGATACGCAGTATTTT. This translates into CASSEMVGRTDTQYF.

The J gene is TRBJ1-6, the V gene TRBV25-1; 8 bases agree with TRBD1. The length of the CDR3 is 15 residues. The ends lost 2 bases at V and 9 bases at J; junction bases unmatched: 6. Germline assignment: CDR1 MGHDK and CDR2 SYGVNS. The CDR3 loop reads CASSETGTGSSPLHF. The CDR3 DNA is TGTGCCAGCAGTGAAACCGGGACAGGTAGTTCACCCCTCCACTTT.

The chain employs TRBV6-5 and TRBJ1-4; 10 bases are a match to TRBD1. Germline V CDR1 and CDR2: MNHEY, SVGAGI. J lost 8 bases, V lost 2 bases, and 2 bases had no gene match. The CDR3 is made up of 14 amino acids. This CDR3 reads CASSYGTGAEKLFF. The CDR3 coding sequence is TGTGCCAGCAGTTACGGGACAGGGGCCGAAAAACTGTTTTTT.

The chain has TRBV19 and TRBJ2-1; 8 bases align to TRBD2. The CDR3 is made up of 15 amino acids. The junction had 4 bases not matched to a gene; V was cut back by 4 bases and J by 2 bases. Looked up from germline, CDR1 is LNHDA and CDR2 is SQIVND (reference sequence). CDR3 sequence reads: CASSTGTSTYNEQFF. The CDR3 DNA sequence: TGTGCCAGTAGTACGGGGACTAGTACCTACAATGAGCAGTTCTTC.

The genes are TRBV18 and TRBJ1-1; the D is unclear. The germline CDR1 and CDR2 sequences are KGHSH and LQKENI. The CDR3 loop spans 14 amino acids. V was cut by 7 bases and J by 3 bases, with 15 bases left in between. CDR3 sequence: CASFPLSTDTEAFF. The CDR3 DNA follows: TGTGCCAGCTTCCCCCTCTCGACTGACACTGAAGCTTTCTTT.

This chain joins TRBV27 and TRBJ2-1; tentative D call: TRBD2 (6 bases). The CDR3 loop spans 13 amino acids. Germline CDR1 and CDR2: MNHEY and SMNVEV (reference sequence). The ends were cut back, 4 bases at V and 4 bases at J, with 8 bases in the middle. The CDR3 protein is CASSSRGYNEQFF. CDR3 DNA: TGTGCCAGCAGTTCACGGGGGTACAATGAGCAGTTCTTC.

The genes are TRBV7-9 and TRBJ2-1; D gene ambiguous. Trimming removed 6 bases from V and 2 bases from J, with 8 bases in between. The CDR3 extends over 13 amino acids. Germline V lookup: CDR1 SEHNR, CDR2 FQNEAQ (reference sequence). CDR3 DNA: TGTGCCAGCAGTTCCATCCCCTACAATGAGCAGTTCTTC. It encodes CASSSIPYNEQFF. Based on the CDR3 plus reference TRBV7-9 and TRBJ2-1, the full variable domain is DTGVSQNPRHKITKRGQNVTFRCDPISEHNRLYWYRQTLGQGPEFLTYFQNEAQLEKSRLLSDRFSAERPKGSFSTLEIQRTEQGDSAMYLCASSSIPYNEQFFGPGTRLTVL.

In this sample, this clone turned up a few times. The chain is built from TRBV19 and TRBJ1-6; the match to TRBD1 covers 8 bases. Per the germline V gene, CDR1 is LNHDA and CDR2 is SQIVND (reference sequence). This CDR3 is 16 amino acids long. V gave up 3 bases and J gave up 8 bases; unmatched junction bases: 9. The CDR3 coding sequence is TGTGCCAGTAGTATGGCGCAGGGGGCATTGGATTCACCCCTCCACTTT. This encodes CASSMAQGALDSPLHF.

This clone was seen a few times. This sequence joins TRBV7-2 and TRBJ2-1; 9 bases line up with TRBD2. Trimming removed 1 base from V and 8 bases from J; junction bases left unmatched: 9. The CDR3 length is 16 residues. In germline, CDR1 is SGHTA, CDR2 FQGNSA. The CDR3 is CASSLVAGGLAYEQFF. The CDR3 coding sequence is TGTGCCAGCAGCTTAGTGGCGGGAGGGCTAGCGTATGAGCAGTTCTTC. Based on the CDR3 plus reference TRBV7-2 and TRBJ2-1, the full variable domain is GAGVSQSPSNKVTEKGKDVELRCDPISGHTALYWYRQSLGQGLEFLIYFQGNSAPDKSGLPSDRFSAERTGGSVSTLTIQRTQQEDSAVYLCASSLVAGGLAYEQFFGPGTRLTVL.

V usage is TRBV27 and J usage is TRBJ2-1; D possibly corresponds to TRBD1 (6 bases). Trimming removed 7 bases at V and 2 bases at J, with 15 bases between. In germline, CDR1 is MNHEY, CDR2 SMNVEV (reference sequence). The CDR3 spans 15 residues. The CDR3 loop is CASTDRSGPYNEQFF. The CDR3 DNA reads TGTGCCAGCACCGACAGGAGCGGACCCTACAATGAGCAGTTCTTC.

The J gene is TRBJ2-5, the V gene TRBV27; TRBD2 might be the D (6 bases). The better agreement between TRBJ2-7 and the DNA end casts doubt on the J call. This CDR3 is built from 15 residues. Germline V gives CDR1 MNHEY, CDR2 SMNVEV (reference sequence). This chain's CDR3 is CASSFGDGGEYEQYF. DNA for the CDR3: TGTGCCAGCAGTTTCGGGGACGGAGGGGAATACGAGCAGTACTTC.

The rearrangement links TRBV14 to TRBJ1-2; maybe TRBD1 (6 bases). CDR1 is SGHDN and CDR2 is FVKESK in the germline V gene. The CDR3 consists of 15 residues. V lost 1 base, J lost 8 bases, and 17 bases lay in between. In DNA, the CDR3 is TGTGCCAGCAGCCAAGGTGTGGTACCAGGGGAAGGCTACACCTTC. Amino acids: CASSQGVVPGEGYTF.

The V gene is TRBV6-5, the J gene TRBJ1-5; D gene unclear. V lost 8 bases and J 7 bases, leaving 15 bases between the germline ends. Germline V gene sequence: CDR1 MNHEY, CDR2 SVGAGI. The length of the CDR3 is 13 residues. Here the CDR3 DNA reads TGTGCCAGCGGGAGAGAGGTTGGACAGCCCCAGCATTTT. Translated: CASGREVGQPQHF.

This clone was seen only once. The CDR3 DNA reads as TGTGCCAGCTCACCACCGGGGCCAGGGGATCAGCCCCAGCATTTT. Translation: CASSPPGPGDQPQHF. V usage is TRBV18 and J usage is TRBJ1-5; a possible D gene is TRBD1 (6 bases). The CDR3 spans 15 residues. CDR1 and CDR2 (germline): KGHSH, LQKENI. V gave up 0 bases and J gave up 5 bases, with 11 bases separating them.

This rearrangement joins TRBV2 to TRBJ2-3; 10 bases are shared with TRBD1. The ends lost 4 bases at V and 0 bases at J; junction bases unmatched: 4. The germline V gene has CDR1 SNHLY and CDR2 FYNNEI. This CDR3 region has 16 residues. The CDR3 DNA is TGTGCCAGCAGTGCGCAGACAGGGGGCAGCACAGATACGCAGTATTTT. Its translation is CASSAQTGGSTDTQYF.

The chain is built from TRBV11-2 and TRBJ2-1, with TRBD1 as a possible D gene (6 bases). The CDR3 contains 12 residues. Germline CDR1 is SGHAT and CDR2 is FQNNGV. Trimming shortened V by 5 bases and J by 6 bases, and 8 bases separated the two germline ends. The CDR3 protein is CASSPGANEQFF. In nucleotides, the CDR3 is TGTGCCAGCAGCCCAGGGGCCAATGAGCAGTTCTTC.

This clone was detected only once. Relative to the germline gene, one junction end is altered; a read error may explain this. The V call is TRBV2, the J call TRBJ1-5, with D possibly matching TRBD1 (5 bases). The germline gives CDR1 SNHLY, CDR2 FYNNEI. This CDR3 is 15 amino acids long. CDR3 sequence (DNA): TGTGCCAGCAGTGACAGGGACGGGAGCAATCAGCCCCAGAATTTT. Amino acid sequence: CASSDRDGSNQPQNF. The full variable domain, with the rest looked up from reference TRBV2 and TRBJ1-5, is EPEVTQTPSHQVTQMGQEVILRCVPISNHLYFYWYRQILGQKVEFLVSFYNNEISEKSEIFDDQFSVERPDGSNFTLKIRSTKLEDSAMYFCASSDRDGSNQPQNFGDGTRLSIL.

This chain connects TRBV27 to TRBJ1-2; D gene ambiguous. This CDR3 has 16 residues. Germline V lookup: CDR1 MNHEY, CDR2 SMNVEV (reference sequence). The ends were cut back, 5 bases at V and 8 bases at J, with 24 bases in the middle. The CDR3 DNA is TGTGCCAGCAGTCCTCTGGCAGGAACAGTTTCGGAAGGCTACACCTTC. Its protein is CASSPLAGTVSEGYTF.